This TCR beta chain was captured in a study of T cell responses to AZD1222 COVID-19 vaccine (dated by TCRdb to 2020 to 2022). Looking at the study overall: AZD1222 recipients with second doses at about 4 weeks or about 12 weeks were pooled, because spike-specific TCR depth and breadth did not differ between schedules. Enrollment into the trials was organized by age into subgroups of 18-55, 56-69 and 70-plus years, and those subgroups contained roughly 150, 30 and 60 TCR-sequenced participants, respectively. TCR sequencing was performed for about 240 trial participants, of whom about 200 were given two doses of AZD1222 and some 25 were given two doses of MenACWY control vaccine. Findings and caveats that apply to the study as a whole: Nearly half of unique spike-specific TCRs reportedly recognized epitopes outside regions mutated in the B.1.351 and B.1.1.7 variants. Only six AZD1222 recipients were SARS-CoV-2 seropositive at baseline, limiting conclusions about previously exposed vaccinees. Because no day 14 peak-response samples were available, repertoires were characterized only after the peak T cell response. The whole spike protein was spanned by vaccine-associated CD4 TCRs, and dominant responses were seen in regions 160-218 and 743-854. A significant rise in spike-specific TCR breadth and depth was observed after two AZD1222 doses relative to day 0 and relative to MenACWY recipients. The 56-69-year group was small, and its depth increase did not reach significance, likely because of low power. Participants were mostly white British, with more females than males. The authors suggested clonal diversity may have been underestimated.

In the germline V gene, CDR1 corresponds to SGHNT and CDR2 to YENEEA. Inclusive of the bounding cysteine and phenylalanine, the CDR3 is 15 residues long. The retained sequence is limited to the CDR3, 45 bases, with the frame set at the first base. The germline V end is reduced by 6 bases and the J end by 4 bases; junction bases left unmatched: 6. Sample time point, as interpreted from the label and publication: baseline before first vaccination. Vaccinee samples were obtained from the UK trials COV001 and COV002, which included a single-blind randomized controlled phase 2/3 trial of AZD1222 (ChAdOx1 nCoV-19) in healthy adults. For TCRbeta chain sequencing, PBMC samples were collected from trial participants at day 0 and at day 28 after the second dose. The CDR3 regions of human TCRbeta chains were analyzed by immunosequencing. In the authors' own workflow: Repertoire TCRs were matched against a reference library of SARS-CoV-2-specific TCRs generated with the MIRA antigen-specificity platform. Breadth was defined as the fraction of unique TCRs that were SARS-CoV-2-associated, and depth was defined as the fraction of total T cells that were SARS-CoV-2-associated. Using the MIRA data, each spike-specific TCR was assigned both to the spike region to which the TCR was reactive and to a CD4 or CD8 class. Log10-transformed breadth and depth values were compared by one-way ANOVA with Sidak's multiple comparisons tests. The immuneACCESS repertoire file appears here via TCRdb, limited to in-frame rearrangements. These files lack a portion of the clones; in checked studies, under half of the deficit traces to unresolved V genes, and the cause of the others is not known. The V and J calls and clone size are taken from that table; D and trimming were inferred from the DNA. This sample is represented by approximately 150,000 clones; roughly 94% of them were singletons. The top ten clones comprise roughly 1.2% of the sample.

Worth noting for this clone: This clone's antigen is unknown. No clone much larger than this one lies a single base away; base qualities are absent.

Sequenced material: peripheral blood, taken on day 0 of AZD1222 vaccination. The sequence was obtained from an adult in good health. The chain is encoded by TRBV11-3 joined to TRBJ1-5, with TRBD1 matching 10 junction bases. The CDR3 here reads CASRDDRGLNQPQHF. DNA sequence: TGTGCCAGCAGAGATGACAGGGGGCTGAATCAGCCCCAGCATTTT.